Reported below is one T cell receptor (beta chain). The antigen is undetermined. At the Johns Hopkins FTIC core, DNA taken from cultured CD4+ T cells was sequenced by way of the Oncomine TCR Beta short-read assay. TCRdb redid the calling of the PCR reads with MiXCR, one entry per CDR3 protein. The table records roughly 14,000 distinct CDR3 sequences, over 45% of them present only once. V was clipped by 5 bases and J by 4 bases; unmatched bases: 4. Germline V gene lookup returns CDR1 MDHEN and CDR2 SYDVKM. This CDR3 spans 13 amino acids. The data were obtained in a study of vaccination and CD4 T cells after COVID-19. Study as a whole: SARS-CoV-2, HCoV-NL63, HCoV-OC43 and HCoV-229E supplied the overlapping spike peptides used to stimulate cells.

Study-wide results and limits: Spike mono-reactivity applied to 304 of 307 vaccine-specific clones detected in convalescent patients.

As for treatment: approximately nine-day PBMC culture with coronavirus spike peptide pools or control peptides (ViraFEST assay). The material sequenced was CD4+ T cells from blood, cultured in vitro, taken before SARS-CoV-2 vaccination. The chain carries TRBV28 and TRBJ2-5; 7 positions agree with TRBD1. The TCR originated in a human donor who had recovered from COVID-19. The CDR3 sequence is CASSISGGETQYF. CDR3 nucleotides: TGTGCCAGCAGTATATCAGGGGGAGAGACCCAGTACTTC.